What follows are 26 T cell receptor beta chains derived from one specimen sequenced in a study of cytomegalovirus exposure and HLA in healthy donors. The PCR used 60 Vbeta and 13 Jbeta primers. Using immunoSEQ multiplex PCR, the repertoire was profiled, and TCRdb retains in-frame clones only, with some absent. Of around 130,000 clones listed, roughly four fifths are singletons. The sequenced material came from PBMCs. These TCRs come from a woman aged 50 to 65 in good health and CMV-seropositive.

This chain uses TRBV30 with TRBJ1-2, with D possibly TRBD1 on 6 matching bases. The germline CDR1 and CDR2 sequences are GTSNPN and SVGIG (reference sequence). V lost 4 bases, J lost 8 bases, and 17 bases lay in between. The CDR3 spans 13 residues. The chain's CDR3 is CAWNPTGIGGYTF. The DNA for the CDR3 is TGTGCCTGGAATCCTACAGGGATTGGCGGCTACACCTTC.

The chain links TRBV30 to TRBJ2-7; D might be TRBD2 (6 bases). The CDR3 consists of 11 residues. Germline CDR1 GTSNPN, CDR2 SVGIG (reference sequence). V was pared by 0 bases and J by 10 bases, with 10 bases between. CDR3 nucleotides: TGTGCCTGGAGTGTTGGGGGAGGCCAGTACTTC. Amino acid sequence: CAWSVGGGQYF.

This clone turned up a few times. The J gene is TRBJ2-5, the V gene TRBV6-5; TRBD1 aligns across 7 bases. The J call could be wrong; TRBJ2-7 is a better fit for the DNA end. Germline CDR1 MNHEY, CDR2 SVGAGI. This CDR3 contains 13 residues. DNA of the CDR3: TGTGCCAGCATCACAGGGGTTCTCTACGAGCAGTACTTC. This gives the protein CASITGVLYEQYF.

The chain has TRBV15 and TRBJ2-7; 8 nucleotides agree with TRBD1. CDR1 and CDR2 (germline): LNHNV, YYDKDF (reference sequence). This CDR3 comprises 17 residues. Unmatched junction bases numbered 15, after V lost 5 bases and J lost 3 bases. In nucleotides, the CDR3 is TGTGCCACCAGCGGCAGCTTACCCGGACAGGGTCACTACGAGCAGTACTTC. This gives the protein CATSGSLPGQGHYEQYF.

The chain links TRBV5-4 to TRBJ1-2, with 8 bases matching TRBD1. This CDR3 has 17 residues. Germline assignment: CDR1 SGHNT and CDR2 YYREEE (reference sequence). V lost 0 bases, J lost 4 bases, and 11 bases stayed unmatched. The CDR3 here is CASSLGFETGAIYGYTF. For the CDR3, the DNA is TGTGCCAGCAGCTTGGGGTTTGAGACAGGGGCCATCTATGGCTACACCTTC.

V is TRBV5-5 and J is TRBJ2-7, with 8 bases lining up with TRBD1. Germline-derived CDR1 and CDR2 are SGHKS and YYEKEE (reference sequence). The V and J ends lost 2 bases and 1 base, in that order; junction bases with no gene match: 2. The CDR3 runs 14 residues. DNA for the CDR3: TGTGCCAGCAGCTTAAGGACAGGGTCCTACGAGCAGTACTTC. This codes for CASSLRTGSYEQYF.

The chain links TRBV7-8 to TRBJ1-6; 11 positions match TRBD1. Germline V gene lookup returns CDR1 SGHVS and CDR2 FQNEAQ. V trimming: 4 bases; J trimming: 6 bases; junction bases outside the gene matches: 2. The CDR3 totals 15 residues. The CDR3 reads CASSSGTGGNSPLHF. CDR3 nucleotide sequence: TGTGCCAGCAGCTCTGGGACAGGGGGTAATTCACCCCTCCACTTT.

The CDR3 DNA reads as TGTGCCAGCAGGTTCACAGGGGGAGGCTACACCTTC. Protein sequence: CASRFTGGGYTF. The chain carries TRBV6-1 and TRBJ1-2; 8 bases agree with TRBD1. Germline assignment: CDR1 MNHNS and CDR2 SASEGT. Unmatched junction bases numbered 5, after V lost 6 bases and J lost 8 bases. The CDR3 length is 12 residues.

This clone was recorded once. This chain uses TRBV6-6 with TRBJ2-5; 10 bases are shared with TRBD2. Germline V gene lookup returns CDR1 MNHNY and CDR2 SVGAGI (reference sequence). Trimming at V came to 7 bases and at J to 1 base, leaving 9 bases not matched to a gene. The CDR3 loop spans 16 amino acids. The CDR3 here is CASNSRLAGFQETQYF. The CDR3 coding sequence is TGTGCCAGCAATTCAAGACTAGCGGGTTTCCAAGAGACCCAGTACTTC.

This rearrangement joins TRBV11-3 to TRBJ2-1, with 8 positions matching TRBD1. Per germline, CDR1 SGHNT and CDR2 YENEEA. The CDR3 runs to 16 residues. Unmatched junction bases numbered 11, after V lost 5 bases and J lost 5 bases. CDR3 residues: CASSVRQGAPNNEQFF. CDR3 nucleotides: TGTGCCAGCAGCGTAAGGCAGGGGGCGCCCAACAATGAGCAGTTCTTC.

This chain links TRBV4-3 with TRBJ2-3; 9 nucleotides align to TRBD2. Per germline, CDR1 LGHNA and CDR2 YSLEER. J was trimmed by 6 bases and V by 0 bases; bases with no gene match: 4. The CDR3 has 15 amino acids. Here the CDR3 reads CASSQDRAGGDTQYF. CDR3 DNA sequence: TGCGCCAGCAGCCAAGATCGGGCGGGGGGGGATACGCAGTATTTT.

V usage is TRBV29-1 and J usage is TRBJ2-1; D not certain. V was clipped by 7 bases and J by 3 bases, with 16 bases between them. CDR3 length equals 14 residues. Looked up from germline, CDR1 is SQVTM and CDR2 is ANQGSEA. The chain's CDR3 is CSAMGLLSYNEQFF. The CDR3 DNA sequence: TGCAGCGCCATGGGCCTCCTTAGCTACAATGAGCAGTTCTTC.

V gene TRBV27 combines with J gene TRBJ2-1, with TRBD1 matching over 8 bases. CDR3 length: 15 residues. CDR1 and CDR2 from the germline V gene are MNHEY and SMNVEV (reference sequence). Trimming took 5 bases from V and 2 from J; bases not matched to a gene: 5. The CDR3 protein is CASSPRTGTYNEQFF. CDR3 DNA: TGTGCCAGCAGTCCCCGGACAGGGACCTACAATGAGCAGTTCTTC.

The chain joins TRBV2 to TRBJ1-1; no reliable D call. With 4 bases removed from V and 4 bases from J, the gap between germline ends came to 7 bases. The V gene's germline CDR1 is SNHLY and CDR2 FYNNEI. There are 12 residues in the CDR3. This CDR3 is CASSVFGTEAFF. The CDR3 DNA is TGTGCCAGCAGTGTTTTCGGCACTGAAGCTTTCTTT.

The CDR3 DNA follows: TGTGCCAGCAGACGACAGCTGAACACTGAAGCTTTCTTT. Its translation is CASRRQLNTEAFF. V usage is TRBV6-5 and J usage is TRBJ1-1; D perhaps matches TRBD1 (5 bases). V gave up 6 bases and J gave up 0 bases, with 8 bases separating them. CDR3 length: 13 amino acids. The germline CDR1 and CDR2 sequences are MNHEY and SVGAGI.

The chain combines TRBV11-1 with TRBJ2-1; 9 nucleotides match TRBD2. This CDR3 is 16 amino acids long. V was clipped by 6 bases and J by 3 bases; unmatched bases: 9. Germline CDR1 is SGHAT and CDR2 is FQDESV (reference sequence). The CDR3 region has the DNA TGTGCCAGCAGTAGGCTAGCGGGGCCTTTCTACAATGAGCAGTTCTTC. Translating it yields CASSRLAGPFYNEQFF.

The J gene is TRBJ1-2, the V gene TRBV2; 7 bases map to TRBD1. The J segment lost 8 bases and the V segment lost 8 bases, leaving 11 bases of the junction unmatched. This CDR3 spans 13 amino acids. Germline CDR1 SNHLY, CDR2 FYNNEI. The CDR3 sequence is CASGSRGDGGYTF. The CDR3 region has the DNA TGTGCCAGCGGGTCCAGGGGGGATGGCGGCTACACCTTC. The variable domain in full, completed from reference TRBV2 and TRBJ1-2, reads EPEVTQTPSHQVTQMGQEVILRCVPISNHLYFYWYRQILGQKVEFLVSFYNNEISEKSEIFDDQFSVERPDGSNFTLKIRSTKLEDSAMYFCASGSRGDGGYTFGSGTRLTVV.

The V call is TRBV7-2, the J call TRBJ2-1; D is possibly TRBD2 (6 bases). This CDR3 region has 15 residues. Germline loops: CDR1 SGHTA, CDR2 FQGNSA. The V gene lost 3 bases and the J gene lost 6 bases, with 15 bases spanning the gap. The CDR3 DNA reads TGTGCCAGCAGCTTTAACGAGATCGGGGGCAATGAGCAGTTCTTC. Protein: CASSFNEIGGNEQFF. The full variable domain, its missing parts supplied by reference TRBV7-2 and TRBJ2-1, is GAGVSQSPSNKVTEKGKDVELRCDPISGHTALYWYRQSLGQGLEFLIYFQGNSAPDKSGLPSDRFSAERTGGSVSTLTIQRTQQEDSAVYLCASSFNEIGGNEQFFGPGTRLTVL.

V is TRBV6-5 and J is TRBJ2-7; possibly TRBD1 for D (5 bases). V lost 6 bases to trimming and J lost 5 bases, with 17 bases between them. The CDR3 is 14 residues long. Per germline, CDR1 MNHEY and CDR2 SVGAGI. CDR3 nucleotide sequence: TGTGCCAGCAGCCGTTACAGTTCAGGGCACGAGCAGTACTTC. This encodes CASSRYSSGHEQYF.

This clone was detected a few times. A read error may produce the germline difference seen at one junction end. The genes are TRBV10-3 and TRBJ1-2; D call uncertain. Germline V gene data show CDR1 as ENHRY and CDR2 as SYGVKD. This CDR3 has 17 residues. In DNA, the CDR3 is TGTGCCATCACCCCAGGACTGCCTCGATTCGATAACTATGGCTACCCCTTC. The encoded protein is CAITPGLPRFDNYGYPF.

J is TRBJ1-2 and V is TRBV6-5; the D gene is possibly TRBD1 (6 bases). The germline V gene has CDR1 MNHEY and CDR2 SVGAGI. The CDR3 runs 13 residues. V was clipped by 2 bases and J by 6 bases, with 10 bases between them. CDR3 bases: TGTGCCAGCAGTTACGGACAGAAGGATGGCTACACCTTC. Its translation: CASSYGQKDGYTF.

This clone turned up a few times. The chain employs TRBV19 and TRBJ1-1; maybe TRBD1 (6 bases). The V gene lost 5 bases and the J gene lost 11 bases, with 21 bases spanning the gap. Germline V CDR1 and CDR2: LNHDA, SQIVND (reference sequence). The CDR3 runs 14 residues. The CDR3 loop reads CASSERTASRRAFF. CDR3 sequence (DNA): TGTGCCAGTAGTGAACGGACAGCAAGCCGGAGGGCTTTCTTT.

The rearrangement joins TRBV10-3 to TRBJ2-7; tentative D call: TRBD1 (5 bases). In germline, CDR1 is ENHRY, CDR2 SYGVKD. Deletions cut 6 bases from V and 7 bases from J, with 19 bases between. CDR3 length: 14 residues. The CDR3 region is CAISPTARRREQYF. CDR3 bases: TGTGCCATCAGCCCGACAGCCCGAAGACGGGAGCAGTACTTC.

Comment on this clone: One junction end disagrees with the germline gene, perhaps due to a read error. The rearrangement joins TRBV12-5 to TRBJ2-7, with TRBD2 identical over 12 bases. The CDR3 is 13 residues long. The V gene's germline CDR1 is LGHNT and CDR2 FRNRAP. DNA for the CDR3: TGTGCTAGTGTCCTAACTAGCGGGGGGTCCCCGGACTTC. Protein sequence: CASVLTSGGSPDF.

The rearrangement links TRBV10-1 to TRBJ1-1; D may be TRBD1 (6 bases). There are 15 residues in the CDR3. CDR1 WNHNN and CDR2 SYGVQD come from the germline V gene (reference sequence). V was shortened by 6 bases and J by 5 bases, with 19 bases between the two germline ends. This chain's CDR3 is CASRGNRVYETEAFF. CDR3 coding DNA: TGCGCCAGCAGGGGGAACAGGGTATATGAAACTGAAGCTTTCTTT.

The chain uses TRBV5-1 and TRBJ2-5; the match to TRBD1 covers 7 bases. Germline V gives CDR1 SGHRS, CDR2 YFSETQ. The CDR3 loop spans 14 amino acids. V trimming: 0 bases; J trimming: 2 bases; junction bases outside the gene matches: 1. CDR3 in amino acids: CASSLEGQQETQYF. CDR3 DNA: TGCGCCAGCAGCTTGGAGGGACAGCAAGAGACCCAGTACTTC.